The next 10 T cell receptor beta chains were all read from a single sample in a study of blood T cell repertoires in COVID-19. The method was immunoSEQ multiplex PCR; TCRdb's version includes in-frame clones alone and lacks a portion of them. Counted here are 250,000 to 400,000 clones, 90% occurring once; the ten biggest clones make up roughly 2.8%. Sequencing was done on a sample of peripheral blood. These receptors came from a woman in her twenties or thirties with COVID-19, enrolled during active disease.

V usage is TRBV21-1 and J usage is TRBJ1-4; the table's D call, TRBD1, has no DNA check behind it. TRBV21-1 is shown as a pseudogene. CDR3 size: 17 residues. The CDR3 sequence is CASSKKNRGPTNEKLFF. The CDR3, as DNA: TGTGCCAGCAGCAAAAAGAACAGGGGACCAACTAATGAAAAACTGTTTTTT.

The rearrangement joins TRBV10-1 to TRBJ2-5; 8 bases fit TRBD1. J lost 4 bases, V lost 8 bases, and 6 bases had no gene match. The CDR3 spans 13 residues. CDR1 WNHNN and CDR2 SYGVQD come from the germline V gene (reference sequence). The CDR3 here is CASGTGGAETQYF. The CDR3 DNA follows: TGCGCCAGCGGGACAGGAGGGGCAGAGACCCAGTACTTC.

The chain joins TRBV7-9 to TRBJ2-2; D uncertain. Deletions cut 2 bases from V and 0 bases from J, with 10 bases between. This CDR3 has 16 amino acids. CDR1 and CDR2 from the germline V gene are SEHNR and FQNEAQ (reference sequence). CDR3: CASSLLYTANTGELFF. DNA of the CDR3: TGTGCCAGCAGCTTATTGTATACTGCGAACACCGGGGAGCTGTTTTTT.

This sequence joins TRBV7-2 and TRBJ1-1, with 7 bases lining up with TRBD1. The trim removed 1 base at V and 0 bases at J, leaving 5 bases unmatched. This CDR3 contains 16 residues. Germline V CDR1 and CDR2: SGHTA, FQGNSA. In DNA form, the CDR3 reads TGTGCCAGCAGCTTAGGGGAAGGGGGCTTGAACACTGAAGCTTTCTTT. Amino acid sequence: CASSLGEGGLNTEAFF.

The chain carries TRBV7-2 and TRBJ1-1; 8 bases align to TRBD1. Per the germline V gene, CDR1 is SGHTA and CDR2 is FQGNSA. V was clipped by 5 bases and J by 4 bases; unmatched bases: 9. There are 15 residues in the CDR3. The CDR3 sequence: CASSALYTGGTEAFF. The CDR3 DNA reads TGTGCCAGCAGCGCCCTGTATACAGGGGGCACTGAAGCTTTCTTT.

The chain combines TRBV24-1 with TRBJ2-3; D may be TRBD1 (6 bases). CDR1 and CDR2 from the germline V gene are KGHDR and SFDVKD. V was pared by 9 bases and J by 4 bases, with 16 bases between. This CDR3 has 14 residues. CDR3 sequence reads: CATDTGTKADTQYF. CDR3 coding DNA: TGTGCCACCGATACCGGGACAAAAGCAGATACGCAGTATTTT.

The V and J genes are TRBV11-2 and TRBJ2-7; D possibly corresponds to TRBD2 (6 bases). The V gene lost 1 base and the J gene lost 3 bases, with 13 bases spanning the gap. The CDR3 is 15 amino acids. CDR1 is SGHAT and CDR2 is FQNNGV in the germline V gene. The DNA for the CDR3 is TGTGCCAGCAGCTTAGTGGGCGCGGGGATCTACGAGCAGTACTTC. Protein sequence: CASSLVGAGIYEQYF.

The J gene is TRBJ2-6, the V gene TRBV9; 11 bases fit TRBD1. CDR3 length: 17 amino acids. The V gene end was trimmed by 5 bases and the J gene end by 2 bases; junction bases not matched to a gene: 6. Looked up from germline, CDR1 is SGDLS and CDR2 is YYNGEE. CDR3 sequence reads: CASRRTGGIAGANVLTF. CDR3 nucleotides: TGTGCCAGCAGACGGACAGGGGGCATAGCTGGGGCCAACGTCCTGACTTTC.

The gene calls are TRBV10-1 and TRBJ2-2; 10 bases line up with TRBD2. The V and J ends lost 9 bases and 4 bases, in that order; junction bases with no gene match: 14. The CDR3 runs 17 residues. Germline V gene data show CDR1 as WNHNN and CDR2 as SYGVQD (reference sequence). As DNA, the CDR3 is TGCGCCAGTGCTCCCGTATCTAGCGGGAGTTTCACCGGGGAGCTGTTTTTT. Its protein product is CASAPVSSGSFTGELFF.

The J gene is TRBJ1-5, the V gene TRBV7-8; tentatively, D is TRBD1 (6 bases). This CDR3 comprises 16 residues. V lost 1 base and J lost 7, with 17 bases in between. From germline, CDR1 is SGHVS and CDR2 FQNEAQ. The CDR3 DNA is TGTGCCAGCAGCTTAGGGGGGGCCGGGGGGCGCCAGCCCCAGCATTTT. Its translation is CASSLGGAGGRQPQHF.